These 9 T cell receptor beta chains originate from one sample sequenced in a study of shared clonotypes between healthy human individuals. TCRdb's copy holds only in-frame clones and misses some; the assay was immunoSEQ multiplex PCR. The sample lists approximately 480,000 clones, almost 80% occurring once. The sample comprised PBMCs. Every receptor here comes from a woman aged 40 to 55 in good health. Some clones in this sample may be carry-over from other donors' samples.

The chain couples TRBV2 to TRBJ2-5, with D hard to call. Germline V gene sequence: CDR1 SNHLY, CDR2 FYNNEI. V dropped 4 bases and J dropped 5 bases, with 11 bases sitting between them. The CDR3 runs 13 residues. The CDR3 protein is CASSALVRETQYF. DNA of the CDR3: TGTGCCAGCAGTGCCCTAGTTAGGGAGACCCAGTACTTC. The full variable domain, rest sourced from reference TRBV2 and TRBJ2-5, is EPEVTQTPSHQVTQMGQEVILRCVPISNHLYFYWYRQILGQKVEFLVSFYNNEISEKSEIFDDQFSVERPDGSNFTLKIRSTKLEDSAMYFCASSALVRETQYFGPGTRLLVL.

The sample holds one count of this clone. The DNA of the CDR3 is TGTGCCAGCAGCGTAGTTCTAGCGGGTATTGACACCGGGGAGCTGTTTTTT. It translates to CASSVVLAGIDTGELFF. This chain connects TRBV9 to TRBJ2-2; 8 bases match TRBD2. CDR1 is SGDLS and CDR2 is YYNGEE in the germline V gene. The CDR3 is made up of 17 amino acids. Trimming at V came to 0 bases and at J to 3 bases, leaving 7 bases not matched to a gene.

The genes are TRBV13 and TRBJ2-6; D is unclear. V was clipped by 5 bases and J by 0 bases, with 11 bases between them. The CDR3 totals 16 residues. CDR1 is PRHDT, CDR2 FYEKMQ, per germline (reference sequence). As DNA, the CDR3 is TGTGCCAGCAGCCCCACCCAAAGCTCTGGGGCCAACGTCCTGACTTTC. Residues: CASSPTQSSGANVLTF. The whole variable domain, filled in from reference TRBV13 and TRBJ2-6, reads AAGVIQSPRHLIKEKRETATLKCYPIPRHDTVYWYQQGPGQDPQFLISFYEKMQSDKGSIPDRFSAQQFSDYHSELNMSSLELGDSALYFCASSPTQSSGANVLTFGAGSRLTVL.

This sequence joins TRBV19 and TRBJ2-5, with D maybe TRBD1 (5 bases). Germline V gene lookup returns CDR1 LNHDA and CDR2 SQIVND (reference sequence). Trimming took off 8 bases at V and 5 bases at J, with 9 bases between the two ends. The CDR3 covers 11 residues. The CDR3 reads CASGSGETQYF. CDR3 DNA: TGTGCCAGTGGGTCAGGGGAGACCCAGTACTTC.

The chain carries TRBV9 and TRBJ2-1; 8 bases map to TRBD2. Germline assignment: CDR1 SGDLS and CDR2 YYNGEE. Losses at the gene ends were 0 bases for V and 9 bases for J; bases not matched to a gene: 5. The CDR3 totals 14 residues. The CDR3 region has the DNA TGTGCCAGCAGCGTAGCAGCGGGAGTAGGTGAGCAGTTCTTC. Amino acids: CASSVAAGVGEQFF.

J is TRBJ2-5 and V is TRBV29-1; 8 positions match TRBD2. With the DNA end fitting TRBJ2-7 better, the J assignment may be wrong. The CDR3 runs 13 residues. Germline-derived CDR1 and CDR2 are SQVTM and ANQGSEA. The CDR3: CSVEVSGTYEQYF. The CDR3, as DNA: TGCAGCGTTGAAGTTAGCGGGACCTACGAGCAGTACTTC.

The genes are TRBV6-5 and TRBJ2-5; D possibly matches TRBD1 or TRBD2 (5 bases each). The V gene's germline CDR1 is MNHEY and CDR2 SVGAGI. The CDR3 length is 14 residues. Trimming shortened V by 6 bases and J by 3 bases, and 14 bases separated the two germline ends. The CDR3 reads CASRRDAMKETQYF. CDR3 nucleotide sequence: TGTGCCAGCAGAAGGGACGCCATGAAAGAGACCCAGTACTTC.

V usage is TRBV27 and J usage is TRBJ1-2, with D perhaps TRBD1 (6 bases). Germline V CDR1 and CDR2: MNHEY, SMNVEV (reference sequence). This CDR3 region has 14 residues. The CDR3 region has the DNA TGTGCGAGAACCAAAAGGACAGCCCCATATGGCTACACCTTC. Protein sequence: CARTKRTAPYGYTF.

The V gene is TRBV19, the J gene TRBJ2-6, with D hard to call. Trimming removed 4 bases from V and 0 bases from J, with 1 base in between. The CDR3 has 13 residues. Germline V gene sequence: CDR1 LNHDA, CDR2 SQIVND (reference sequence). CDR3 loop: CASSNSGANVLTF. CDR3 coding DNA: TGTGCCAGTAGTAACTCTGGGGCCAACGTCCTGACTTTC.